This entry concerns a single T cell receptor (beta chain). One end of the junction fails to match germline, which may point to a read error. Noted time point: newly diagnosed GD, antithyroid drugs for less than 3 months. RNA isolated from PBMCs was used to make the TCR library. Relying on iRepertoire HTBI primers and Arm-PCR of CDR3 regions, the team built TCR beta libraries. From the multiplex PCR reads, TCRdb called clonotypes with MiXCR, one entry per CDR3 protein. The sample carries hundreds of thousands of distinct CDR3 sequences, about 16% recorded once. The sample is drawn from a study of regulatory T cells in long-lasting Graves disease. Germline V gene lookup returns CDR1 SNHLY and CDR2 FYNNEI. CDR3 length: 15 amino acids. These data were likewise used in another study, on T cells in Graves' hyperthyroidism and ophthalmopathy.

The V call is TRBV2, the J call TRBJ2-1; 9 nucleotides agree with TRBD1. Sequenced here: peripheral blood mononuclear cells (PBMCs), sampled at new diagnosis, from a patient treated with antithyroid drugs. This receptor was obtained from a man aged 18 to 29 with Graves disease. The CDR3, as DNA: TGTGCCAGCAGCGAAGGGACAGGGTTCCACAATGAGCAGTTCTTC. This codes for CASSEGTGFHNEQFF.